The sequence of this TCR beta chain was determined in a study of blood T cell repertoires in COVID-19. About the research overall: Acute and convalescent COVID-19 samples came from the United States, Italy and Spain. T cells, B-cell-depleted T cells, or PBMCs provided the cDNA or gDNA that served as material.

Germline loops: CDR1 SNHLY, CDR2 FYNNEI. The V end was cut by 5 bases, the J end by 4 bases, with 17 bases between. CDR3 length equals 15 residues. Original processing notes: Reference gene primer amplification yielded estimated nucleated cell counts. TCRdb's table, derived via immunoSEQ multiplex PCR, lists solely in-frame clones and lacks some. That table gives V, J and clone size, and the DNA gave D and trimming. The table lists over 90,000 clones, approximately 80% of them singletons. This receptor was taken from a man aged 55 to 69 with active or convalescent COVID-19. Sequenced: peripheral blood. The chain combines TRBV2 with TRBJ1-2; tentatively, D is TRBD1 (5 bases). The DNA for the CDR3 is TGTGCCAGCAGTCCCCGGCAGGGTGCTGCCTATGGCTACACCTTC. This translates into CASSPRQGAAYGYTF.